The 26 T cell receptor beta chains presented below share a single source sample, sequenced in a study of blood T cell repertoires in COVID-19. Data came from immunoSEQ multiplex PCR; TCRdb stores just in-frame clones and leaves some out. The top ten clones hold around 5.1% of a sample with over 200,000 clones, around 86% of them seen once. The specimen sequenced was peripheral blood. Receptors were obtained from a human donor in a cohort sampled during active COVID-19.

The chain joins TRBV28 to TRBJ2-6; D call uncertain. Trimming removed 6 bases from V and 1 base from J, with 16 bases in between. This CDR3 has 17 residues. Germline V gene data show CDR1 as MDHEN and CDR2 as SYDVKM. This CDR3 is CASSDLSQWSGANVLTF. The CDR3 DNA sequence: TGTGCCAGCAGCGACTTATCCCAGTGGTCTGGGGCCAACGTCCTGACTTTC. The full variable domain, rest sourced from reference TRBV28 and TRBJ2-6, is DVKVTQSSRYLVKRTGEKVFLECVQDMDHENMFWYRQDPGLGLRLIYFSYDVKMKEKGDIPEGYSVSREKKERFSLILESASTNQTSMYLCASSDLSQWSGANVLTFGAGSRLTVL.

This sequence joins TRBV10-3 and TRBJ2-7, with D perhaps TRBD2 (6 bases). Germline lookup yields CDR1 ENHRY and CDR2 SYGVKD. Between the trimmed V and J ends, which lost 4 bases and 3 bases, there was a span of 13 bases. This CDR3 spans 14 amino acids. CDR3 residues: CAISGGGSYYEQYF. Written as DNA, the CDR3 is TGTGCCATCAGTGGTGGAGGGTCCTACTACGAGCAGTACTTC.

The V and J genes are TRBV7-3 and TRBJ2-1, with unresolved D. Per the germline V gene, CDR1 is SGHTA and CDR2 is FQGTGA. V was clipped by 1 base and J by 2 bases, with 9 bases between them. The CDR3 loop spans 15 amino acids. CDR3 amino acids: CASSLIYGTYNEQFF. The CDR3 bases are TGTGCCAGCAGCTTAATATACGGTACCTACAATGAGCAGTTCTTC.

The rearrangement joins TRBV3-1 (or the pseudogene TRBV3-2) to TRBJ2-1; perhaps TRBD1 as D (5 bases). The CDR3 length is 17 residues. Looked up from germline, CDR1 is LGHDT and CDR2 is YNNKEL (reference sequence). V lost 3 bases and J 7 bases, leaving 22 bases between the germline ends. The CDR3 reads CASSQGFLGVFLNEQFF. The CDR3 nucleotides are TGTGCCAGCAGCCAGGGGTTTCTAGGGGTGTTCCTAAATGAGCAGTTCTTC.

This clone was detected many times. This CDR3 is also generated by other DNA sequences in the sample. The chain carries TRBV27 and TRBJ2-3; D might be TRBD1 (5 bases). Trimming pared 2 bases from V and 2 bases from J, leaving 11 bases between. The length of the CDR3 is 15 residues. The germline V gene encodes CDR1 MNHEY and CDR2 SMNVEV (reference sequence). For the CDR3, the DNA is TGTGCCAGCAGTTTAGGACACCCTTCCACAGATACGCAGTATTTT. Protein sequence: CASSLGHPSTDTQYF.

In this sample, this clone turned up once. The gene calls are TRBV30 and TRBJ2-1; the match to TRBD2 covers 7 bases. The germline V gene has CDR1 GTSNPN and CDR2 SVGIG (reference sequence). V shed 1 base and J 3 bases; nucleotides not matched to a gene: 3. This CDR3 is built from 14 residues. This CDR3 reads CAWSGGTNYNEQFF. The CDR3 region has the DNA TGTGCCTGGAGTGGGGGGACTAACTACAATGAGCAGTTCTTC.

V and J are TRBV6-5 and TRBJ2-5, with D perhaps matching TRBD1 (5 bases). CDR3 size: 13 residues. CDR1 MNHEY and CDR2 SVGAGI come from the germline V gene. With 6 bases removed from V and 4 bases from J, the gap between germline ends came to 12 bases. CDR3 sequence (DNA): TGTGCCAGCAGCGGTCAGGGCTTAGAGACCCAGTACTTC. Translated, it gives CASSGQGLETQYF.

The V gene is TRBV2, the J gene TRBJ1-5, with TRBD1 matching over 10 bases. This CDR3 has 17 amino acids. J gave up 1 base and V 6 bases, and 9 bases lay outside the gene matches. From germline, CDR1 is SNHLY and CDR2 FYNNEI. The CDR3 is CASSTDRGRGSNQPQHF. Written as DNA, the CDR3 is TGTGCCAGCAGCACAGACAGGGGGCGAGGGAGCAATCAGCCCCAGCATTTT.

The V and J genes are TRBV4-3 and TRBJ2-7; 10 positions match TRBD2. Germline CDR1 reads LGHNA; CDR2 reads YSLEER. This CDR3 contains 17 residues. The V and J ends lost 0 bases and 5 bases, in that order; junction bases with no gene match: 10. The CDR3 coding sequence is TGCGCCAGCAGCCAAGAACCCTGGGCTAGCGGGAGCGACGAGCAGTACTTC. This encodes CASSQEPWASGSDEQYF.

This clone was recorded a few times. V and J are TRBV7-3 and TRBJ2-1, with D possibly TRBD2 on 5 matching bases. The CDR3 contains 16 residues. With 2 bases removed from V and 4 bases from J, the gap between germline ends came to 15 bases. CDR1 is SGHTA, CDR2 FQGTGA, per germline. The CDR3 is CASSLFREVTYNEQFF. In nucleotides, the CDR3 is TGTGCCAGCAGCTTATTTCGGGAAGTAACGTACAATGAGCAGTTCTTC.

This chain connects TRBV24-1 to TRBJ1-5; 9 bases match TRBD1. Germline trimming cut 7 bases from V and 4 bases from J; bases unmatched to any gene: 7. The V gene's germline CDR1 is KGHDR and CDR2 SFDVKD. This CDR3 contains 15 residues. This CDR3 is CATSKAGQGNQPQHF. DNA of the CDR3: TGTGCCACCAGCAAAGCGGGACAGGGAAATCAGCCCCAGCATTTT.

This sequence joins TRBV28 and TRBJ2-7, with TRBD1 identical over 7 bases. This CDR3 is 15 amino acids long. Per germline, CDR1 MDHEN and CDR2 SYDVKM. Germline trimming cut 4 bases from V and 6 bases from J; bases unmatched to any gene: 12. CDR3: CASSWFNRGWGEQYF. In DNA form, the CDR3 reads TGTGCCAGCAGTTGGTTTAACAGGGGTTGGGGCGAGCAGTACTTC. Complete variable domain (other parts from reference TRBV28 and TRBJ2-7): DVKVTQSSRYLVKRTGEKVFLECVQDMDHENMFWYRQDPGLGLRLIYFSYDVKMKEKGDIPEGYSVSREKKERFSLILESASTNQTSMYLCASSWFNRGWGEQYFGPGTRLTVT.

V is TRBV15 and J is TRBJ2-5; 11 bases are shared with TRBD2. The CDR3 has 15 residues. Germline V gives CDR1 LNHNV, CDR2 YYDKDF (reference sequence). Trimming took 5 bases from V and 0 from J; bases not matched to a gene: 2. The CDR3 spells CATSGGLADQETQYF. CDR3 DNA: TGTGCCACCAGCGGGGGACTAGCGGACCAAGAGACCCAGTACTTC.

This clone occurred a few times. Within the sample, other DNA sequences also encode this same CDR3. The chain couples TRBV27 to TRBJ2-5; D gene unclear. The CDR3 consists of 14 residues. Trimming shortened V by 0 bases and J by 1 base, and 6 bases separated the two germline ends. Germline-derived CDR1 and CDR2 are MNHEY and SMNVEV (reference sequence). The CDR3 nucleotides are TGTGCCAGCAGTTTATCGACTTCCCAAGAGACCCAGTACTTC. As protein: CASSLSTSQETQYF.

This chain joins TRBV15 and TRBJ1-5, with D possibly being TRBD1 (5 bases). Trimming cost V 1 base and J 6 bases, with 13 bases left between them. Germline V gives CDR1 LNHNV, CDR2 YYDKDF (reference sequence). CDR3 length: 15 residues. Here the CDR3 reads CATSRGPPGVQPQHF. Here the CDR3 DNA reads TGTGCCACCAGCAGAGGCCCCCCGGGGGTTCAGCCCCAGCATTTT.

This clone was seen a handful of times. The rearrangement joins TRBV4-1 to TRBJ1-3, with D tentatively TRBD1 (5 bases). There are 16 residues in the CDR3. Germline lookup yields CDR1 MGHRA and CDR2 YSYEKL. Trimming cost V 4 bases and J 0 bases, with 13 bases left between them. CDR3 bases: TGCGCCAGCAGCCCGCGAGGACACCCCTCTGGAAACACCATATATTTT. It yields the protein CASSPRGHPSGNTIYF.

This clone has a single count. The rearrangement links TRBV2 to TRBJ1-1; 8 nucleotides match TRBD1. The CDR3 sequence is 11 residues long. V lost 6 bases to trimming and J lost 9 bases; unmatched junction nucleotides: 3. The V gene's germline CDR1 is SNHLY and CDR2 FYNNEI. In nucleotides, the CDR3 is TGTGCCAGCAGGACAGGGGTAAAAGCTTTCTTT. Translated: CASRTGVKAFF.

CDR3 sequence reads: CASSPGQGSYTF. DNA of the CDR3: TGCGCCAGCAGCCCAGGACAGGGATCCTACACCTTC. The V gene is TRBV4-3, the J gene TRBJ1-2; 8 bases match TRBD1. The CDR3 is 12 amino acids. CDR1 is LGHNA, CDR2 YSLEER, per germline. J gave up 10 bases and V 4 bases, and 5 bases lay outside the gene matches.

The J gene is TRBJ2-7, the V gene TRBV4-2; D unclear. The germline V gene has CDR1 LGHNA and CDR2 YNFKEQ. Trimming pared 0 bases from V and 4 bases from J, leaving 7 bases between. The CDR3 loop spans 13 amino acids. DNA for the CDR3: TGTGCCAGCAGCCAAGATCGAGGTTACGAGCAGTACTTC. Translating gives CASSQDRGYEQYF.

This clone was seen more than once but under ten times. The chain joins TRBV6-5 to TRBJ2-7; 10 nucleotides agree with TRBD2. Germline values: CDR1 MNHEY, CDR2 SVGAGI. The CDR3 length is 13 residues. The ends lost 7 bases at V and 5 bases at J; junction bases unmatched: 5. CDR3 sequence reads: CASTGLAKDEQYF. Here the CDR3 DNA reads TGTGCCAGCACGGGACTAGCGAAAGACGAGCAGTACTTC.

The chain carries TRBV5-1 and TRBJ1-2, with D hard to call. Trimming removed 0 bases from V and 8 bases from J, with 8 bases in between. Germline V CDR1 and CDR2: SGHRS, YFSETQ. The CDR3 runs to 12 residues. This CDR3 is CASSLDSRGYTF. The CDR3 bases are TGCGCCAGCAGCTTGGATTCTCGGGGCTACACCTTC. Based on the CDR3 plus reference TRBV5-1 and TRBJ1-2, the full variable domain is KAGVTQTPRYLIKTRGQQVTLSCSPISGHRSVSWYQQTPGQGLQFLFEYFSETQRNKGNFPGRFSGRQFSNSRSEMNVSTLELGDSALYLCASSLDSRGYTFGSGTRLTVV.

V is TRBV10-3 and J is TRBJ1-2, with TRBD1 matching 8 bases. V lost 0 bases and J lost 3; bases outside the gene matches: 15. The CDR3 spans 19 residues. From germline, CDR1 is ENHRY and CDR2 SYGVKD. For the CDR3, the DNA is TGTGCCATCAGTGAGTCAGGGGGGACAGGAGGGTCTTTCGACTATGGCTACACCTTC. Its translation: CAISESGGTGGSFDYGYTF.

The chain couples TRBV6-5 to TRBJ1-1; 8 bases match TRBD1. Per the germline V gene, CDR1 is MNHEY and CDR2 is SVGAGI. Unmatched junction bases numbered 6, after V lost 7 bases and J lost 2 bases. The CDR3 covers 14 residues. The CDR3 nucleotides are TGTGCCAGCACTAGACAGGGGCCTAACACTGAAGCTTTCTTT. It specifies CASTRQGPNTEAFF.

The rearrangement links TRBV28 to TRBJ1-6, with unresolved D. Germline V lookup: CDR1 MDHEN, CDR2 SYDVKM. The CDR3 covers 18 residues. V lost 8 bases and J 6 bases, leaving 26 bases between the germline ends. The CDR3 DNA follows: TGTGCCAGCGACACAGTCCCCCAACTCTCCGTTTTTAATTCACCCCTCCACTTT. Translated, it gives CASDTVPQLSVFNSPLHF.

This chain joins TRBV30 and TRBJ1-6, with D possibly matching TRBD1 (5 bases). The CDR3 has 13 amino acids. Per the germline V gene, CDR1 is GTSNPN and CDR2 is SVGIG (reference sequence). Trimming left V 5 bases short and J 10 bases short, with 15 bases between. The CDR3 region is CAWGTGQRSPLHF. The CDR3 DNA reads as TGTGCCTGGGGTACAGGTCAAAGATCACCCCTCCACTTT.

The chain carries TRBV6-6 and TRBJ1-5; D perhaps matches TRBD1 (5 bases). CDR3 size: 16 residues. V was clipped by 8 bases and J by 7 bases, with 24 bases between them. In germline, CDR1 is MNHNY, CDR2 SVGAGI (reference sequence). CDR3 in amino acids: CASLLTDSRRGQPQHF. Here the CDR3 DNA reads TGTGCCAGCTTATTAACCGACAGTCGCCGTGGGCAGCCCCAGCATTTT.